This entry lists 8 T cell receptor beta chains sequenced from one sample in a study of blood T cell repertoires in COVID-19. Generated by immunoSEQ multiplex PCR, the TCRdb table keeps only in-frame clones and is missing some. This table holds 200,000 to 250,000 clones, 80% to 90% found once. The material sequenced was peripheral blood. Every receptor here comes from a man aged 25 to 45 with COVID-19, enrolled during active disease.

This chain links TRBV29-1 with TRBJ1-1, with a weak D call TRBD1 (5 bases). The V and J ends lost 5 bases and 1 base respectively, with 11 bases between them. The CDR3 has 13 residues. Germline CDR1 SQVTM, CDR2 ANQGSEA. The CDR3 bases are TGCAGCGTTATGACAGCCCAGAACACTGAAGCTTTCTTT. Protein sequence: CSVMTAQNTEAFF. The full variable domain, rest sourced from reference TRBV29-1 and TRBJ1-1, is SAVISQKPSRDICQRGTSLTIQCQVDSQVTMMFWYRQQPGQSLTLIATANQGSEATYESGFVIDKFPISRPNLTFSTLTVSNMSPEDSSIYLCSVMTAQNTEAFFGQGTRLTVV.

This clone was recorded only once. The chain employs TRBV30 and TRBJ1-1; D not certain. Germline assignment: CDR1 GTSNPN and CDR2 SVGIG (reference sequence). This CDR3 has 12 amino acids. Trimming left V 3 bases short and J 2 bases short, with 7 bases between. CDR3 DNA sequence: TGTGCCTGGAGACGACAAAACACTGAAGCTTTCTTT. Its protein product is CAWRRQNTEAFF.

The J gene is TRBJ2-1, the V gene TRBV7-3; 8 bases map to TRBD1. V shed 5 bases, J shed 5 bases, and the junction held 5 bases outside the gene matches. CDR3 length: 14 amino acids. Germline CDR1 reads SGHTA; CDR2 reads FQGTGA. The CDR3 DNA sequence: TGTGCCAGCAGCGGGGGACAGGCGAACAATGAGCAGTTCTTC. Translating it yields CASSGGQANNEQFF. Looking up the rest from reference TRBV7-3 and TRBJ2-1 gives the full variable domain: GAGVSQTPSNKVTEKGKYVELRCDPISGHTALYWYRQSLGQGPEFLIYFQGTGAADDSGLPNDRFFAVRPEGSVSTLKIQRTERGDSAVYLCASSGGQANNEQFFGPGTRLTVL.

CDR3 nucleotides: TGTGCCCGTCAAGGGGGCGCATTCAACTATGGCTACACCTTC. This sequence encodes CARQGGAFNYGYTF. The chain employs TRBV2 and TRBJ1-2; 7 positions match TRBD1. Germline-derived CDR1 and CDR2 are SNHLY and FYNNEI. The CDR3 runs 14 residues. V was clipped by 11 bases and J by 2 bases; unmatched bases: 11.

The chain joins TRBV10-3 to TRBJ1-2, with D tentatively TRBD1 (6 bases). This CDR3 has 14 amino acids. V lost 2 bases, J lost 8 bases, and 15 bases lay in between. Germline V gene lookup returns CDR1 ENHRY and CDR2 SYGVKD. The CDR3 protein is CAISETGSPRGYTF. CDR3 sequence (DNA): TGTGCCATCAGTGAGACAGGGAGCCCTCGAGGCTACACCTTC.

J is TRBJ1-2 and V is TRBV25-1, with 8 nucleotides matching TRBD1. J was trimmed by 3 bases and V by 4 bases; bases with no gene match: 7. CDR3 length: 15 amino acids. Germline lookup yields CDR1 MGHDK and CDR2 SYGVNS. DNA for the CDR3: TGTGCCAGCAGTGGACCGGGACAGGCCCACTATGGCTACACCTTC. Translated, it gives CASSGPGQAHYGYTF.

The J gene is TRBJ2-6, the V gene TRBV25-1; no reliable D call. V lost 10 bases to trimming and J lost 0 bases, with 7 bases between them. Germline V gene lookup returns CDR1 MGHDK and CDR2 SYGVNS. This CDR3 has 13 amino acids. The CDR3 spells CATTPSGANVLTF. The CDR3 region has the DNA TGTGCCACCACACCCTCTGGGGCCAACGTCCTGACTTTC.

The genes are TRBV7-3 and TRBJ1-2; 7 positions match TRBD1. CDR1 is SGHTA, CDR2 FQGTGA, per germline. The CDR3 extends over 14 amino acids. After removal of 5 bases from V and 8 bases from J, the junction contained 11 bases not matched to a gene. CDR3 sequence (DNA): TGTGCCAGCAGCAAGGACAGGCGGGGGGGAGGCTACACCTTC. It is translated as CASSKDRRGGGYTF.